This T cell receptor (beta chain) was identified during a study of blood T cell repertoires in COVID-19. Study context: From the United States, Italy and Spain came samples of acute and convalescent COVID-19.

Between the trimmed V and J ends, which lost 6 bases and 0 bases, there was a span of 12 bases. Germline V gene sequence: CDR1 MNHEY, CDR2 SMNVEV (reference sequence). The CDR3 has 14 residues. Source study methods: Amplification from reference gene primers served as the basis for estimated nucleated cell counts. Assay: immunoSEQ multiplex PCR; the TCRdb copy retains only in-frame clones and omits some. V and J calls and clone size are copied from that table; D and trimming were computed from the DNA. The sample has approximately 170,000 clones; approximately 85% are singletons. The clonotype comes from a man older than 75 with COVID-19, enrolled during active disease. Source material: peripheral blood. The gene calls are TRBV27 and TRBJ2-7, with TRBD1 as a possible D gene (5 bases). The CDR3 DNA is TGTGCCAGCAGGGGGCGCCGAATCTCCTACGAGCAGTACTTC. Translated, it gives CASRGRRISYEQYF.